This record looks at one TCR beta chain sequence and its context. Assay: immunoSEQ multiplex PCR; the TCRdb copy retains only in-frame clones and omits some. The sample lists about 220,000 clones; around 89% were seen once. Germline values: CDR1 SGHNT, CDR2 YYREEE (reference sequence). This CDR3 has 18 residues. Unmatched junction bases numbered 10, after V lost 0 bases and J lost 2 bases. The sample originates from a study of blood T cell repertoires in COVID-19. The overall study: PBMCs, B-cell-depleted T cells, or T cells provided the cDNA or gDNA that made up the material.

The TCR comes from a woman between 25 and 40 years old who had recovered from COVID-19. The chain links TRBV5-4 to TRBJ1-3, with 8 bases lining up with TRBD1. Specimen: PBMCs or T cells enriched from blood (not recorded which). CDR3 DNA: TGTGCCAGCAGCTTGGTGGGCCAGGGGGCTCTAACTGGAAACACCATATATTTT. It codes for CASSLVGQGALTGNTIYF.